One sample yielded the 18 T cell receptor beta chains listed below, sequenced in a study of neurological immune-mediated disorders. TCRdb re-analysed the 5' RACE reads in MiXCR, keeping a single row per CDR3 protein. The table lists around 64,000 distinct CDR3 sequences, 2.5% to 4% of them singletons, with about 5% in the top ten. Input material: PBMCs. These receptors were collected from a woman aged 45 to 65 with multiple sclerosis.

This CDR3 is CASSTDRAYQETQYF. CDR3 DNA: TGTGCCAGCAGTACGGACAGGGCCTACCAAGAGACCCAGTACTTC. The chain uses TRBV6-1 and TRBJ2-5, with 8 bases matching TRBD1. The CDR3 is 15 residues long. V was clipped by 5 bases and J by 0 bases; unmatched bases: 5. The germline V gene has CDR1 MNHNS and CDR2 SASEGT.

This clonotype was recorded at least ten times. The chain employs TRBV28 and TRBJ2-6; unclear D gene. Trimming left V 2 bases short and J 0 bases short, with 5 bases between. Germline V lookup: CDR1 MDHEN, CDR2 SYDVKM. This CDR3 comprises 15 residues. CDR3 residues: CASSLGYSGANVLTF. CDR3 DNA sequence: TGTGCCAGCAGTTTAGGGTACTCTGGGGCCAACGTCCTGACTTTC.

This clonotype has at least ten counts. This chain connects TRBV5-6 to TRBJ2-7; 7 bases map to TRBD2. There are 16 residues in the CDR3. Germline V gene lookup returns CDR1 SGHDT and CDR2 YYEEEE. V lost 5 bases and J lost 7; bases outside the gene matches: 18. The CDR3 reads CASSLIPGGRTKEQYF. CDR3 nucleotides: TGTGCCAGCAGTTTGATTCCGGGGGGTCGGACTAAGGAGCAGTACTTC.

This clonotype has ten or more counts. The rearrangement links TRBV3-1 to TRBJ2-1, with D uncertain. Germline CDR1 is LGHDT and CDR2 is YNNKEL (reference sequence). The CDR3 covers 13 residues. Deletions cut 0 bases from V and 8 bases from J, with 8 bases between. CDR3 protein: CASSQDLKYEQFF. CDR3 DNA sequence: TGTGCCAGCAGCCAAGATCTTAAGTATGAGCAGTTCTTC.

This clonotype was picked up many times. The chain uses TRBV12-3 or TRBV12-4 and TRBJ2-5; TRBD2 agrees at 9 bases. V lost 7 bases to trimming and J lost 7 bases; unmatched junction nucleotides: 7. The CDR3 extends over 13 amino acids. CDR3 in DNA: TGTGCCAGCACGGCGGGGGGGCCAGGGACCCAGTACTTC. Amino acid sequence: CASTAGGPGTQYF.

This clonotype was counted many times. The CDR3 loop is CASSPSGAGVFNEQFF. CDR3 nucleotides: TGTGCCAGCAGCCCCTCCGGCGCGGGAGTATTTAATGAGCAGTTCTTC. The chain uses TRBV5-5 and TRBJ2-1; 7 bases map to TRBD2. Losses at the gene ends were 4 bases for V and 7 bases for J; bases not matched to a gene: 14. Looked up from germline, CDR1 is SGHKS and CDR2 is YYEKEE (reference sequence). The CDR3 has 16 residues.

The table lists this clonotype with many counts. The V and J genes are TRBV5-1 and TRBJ2-6; D uncertain. Trimming pared 0 bases from V and 2 bases from J, leaving 6 bases between. Germline V gives CDR1 SGHRS, CDR2 YFSETQ. This CDR3 comprises 15 residues. CDR3 coding DNA: TGCGCCAGCAGCTTGGGGGCAGCTGGGGCCAACGTCCTGACTTTC. It is translated as CASSLGAAGANVLTF.

This clonotype was picked up many times. The genes are TRBV5-1 and TRBJ2-5; TRBD2 matches 7 bases. The CDR3 is made up of 14 amino acids. Per germline, CDR1 SGHRS and CDR2 YFSETQ. Trimming cost V 2 bases and J 5 bases; bases outside gene matches: 6. The CDR3 here is CASSLRAGEETQYF. DNA of the CDR3: TGCGCCAGCAGCTTAAGGGCGGGGGAGGAGACCCAGTACTTC.

In this sample, this clonotype turned up many times. This chain connects TRBV20-1 to TRBJ2-7; 7 positions agree with TRBD2. Germline V CDR1 and CDR2: DFQATT, SNEGSKA (reference sequence). There are 15 residues in the CDR3. Trimming took 0 bases from V and 3 from J; bases not matched to a gene: 8. CDR3 amino acids: CSARDEREQFYEQYF. In nucleotides, the CDR3 is TGCAGTGCTAGAGACGAGCGGGAACAATTCTACGAGCAGTACTTC.

This clonotype was observed at least ten times. The CDR3 nucleotides read TGTGCCAGCAGCCAAGGCCTTCGGGGGGGCTACGAGCAGTACTTC. Translation: CASSQGLRGGYEQYF. V gene TRBV4-2 combines with J gene TRBJ2-7, with 8 nucleotides matching TRBD2. Per the germline V gene, CDR1 is LGHNA and CDR2 is YNFKEQ. V dropped 1 base and J dropped 3; count of bases not matched to a gene: 5. The CDR3 loop spans 15 amino acids.

This clonotype was seen a handful of times. This may stem from a read error, because a much larger clone lies one nucleotide away. The J gene is TRBJ1-5, the V gene TRBV20-1, with D possibly TRBD1 on 6 matching bases. Germline V lookup: CDR1 DFQATT, CDR2 SNEGSKA (reference sequence). The CDR3 runs 13 residues. This CDR3 reads CSASNRDYQPQNF. CDR3 nucleotides: TGCAGTGCTAGTAACAGGGATTATCAGCCCCAGAATTTT.

This clonotype was found many times. V is TRBV12-3 or TRBV12-4 and J is TRBJ2-1, with D hard to call. V lost 5 bases, J lost 10 bases, and 18 bases lay in between. The length of the CDR3 is 14 residues. Written as DNA, the CDR3 is TGTGCCAGCAGTCCGACGGACCCTTTTAGGGAGCAGTTCTTC. The encoded protein is CASSPTDPFREQFF.

As regards this clonotype: This may be a read error: a much more frequent sequence differs by one nucleotide. The chain joins TRBV20-1 to TRBJ2-4, with TRBD1 matching over 7 bases. Germline loops: CDR1 DFQATT, CDR2 SNEGSKA (reference sequence). This CDR3 is built from 14 residues. The CDR3 DNA reads as TGCAGTGCTAGTCCGCGACAGGGAAAAAAAATTCAGTACTTC. Residues: CSASPRQGKKIQYF.

This clonotype was seen at least ten times. The CDR3 loop is CASSTHPGKGGIGNQPQHF. In DNA form, the CDR3 reads TGTGCCAGCAGTACGCACCCTGGTAAGGGGGGCATTGGGAATCAGCCCCAGCATTTT. This chain joins TRBV28 and TRBJ1-5; weak D call: TRBD1 (6 bases). Trimming pared 5 bases from V and 4 bases from J, leaving 27 bases between. CDR3 length equals 19 residues. Germline assignment: CDR1 MDHEN and CDR2 SYDVKM.

This clonotype was recorded many times. The chain uses TRBV5-1 and TRBJ1-2, with 8 bases that match TRBD1. The CDR3 loop spans 17 amino acids. V dropped 4 bases and J dropped 2; count of bases not matched to a gene: 13. Germline CDR1 SGHRS, CDR2 YFSETQ. CDR3 in amino acids: CASSVDRGGLLNYGYTF. As DNA, the CDR3 is TGCGCCAGCAGCGTCGACAGGGGCGGTCTGCTAAACTATGGCTACACCTTC.

This clonotype occurred many times. The rearrangement uses TRBV3-1 and TRBJ1-1; weak D call: TRBD1 (5 bases). Germline CDR1 LGHDT, CDR2 YNNKEL (reference sequence). This CDR3 has 14 residues. With 3 bases removed from V and 11 bases from J, the gap between germline ends came to 19 bases. CDR3 coding DNA: TGTGCCAGCAGCCAGGGACGGGATACTTTCGCGGCTTTCTTT. This codes for CASSQGRDTFAAFF.

Ten or more counts support this clonotype. This chain joins TRBV5-1 and TRBJ2-5; D remains unclear. The CDR3 runs 15 residues. Germline V gene lookup returns CDR1 SGHRS and CDR2 YFSETQ. V lost 1 base and J 0 bases, leaving 10 bases between the germline ends. The CDR3 is CASSLHGADQETQYF. Written as DNA, the CDR3 is TGCGCCAGCAGCTTGCACGGCGCCGACCAAGAGACCCAGTACTTC.

This clonotype was counted many times. The J gene is TRBJ1-1, the V gene TRBV9, with 7 bases that match TRBD1. Losses at the gene ends were 7 bases for V and 3 bases for J; bases not matched to a gene: 6. Germline V gene data show CDR1 as SGDLS and CDR2 as YYNGEE. CDR3 size: 13 residues. This chain's CDR3 is CASGRTGHTEAFF. CDR3 nucleotide sequence: TGTGCCAGCGGGAGGACAGGTCACACTGAAGCTTTCTTT.